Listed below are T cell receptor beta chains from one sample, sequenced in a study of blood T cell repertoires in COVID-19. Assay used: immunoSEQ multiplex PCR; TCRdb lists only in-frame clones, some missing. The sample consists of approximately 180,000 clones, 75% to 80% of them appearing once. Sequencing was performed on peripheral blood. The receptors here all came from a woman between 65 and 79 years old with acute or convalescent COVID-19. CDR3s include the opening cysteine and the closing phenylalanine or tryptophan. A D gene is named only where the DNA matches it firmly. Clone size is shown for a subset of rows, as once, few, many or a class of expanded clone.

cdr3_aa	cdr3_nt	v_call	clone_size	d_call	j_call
CASSYGNLDGSVYF	TGTGCCAGCAGTTACGGTAATTTAGACGGGAGCGTGTATTTT	TRBV6-5	NA	NA	TRBJ2-3
CAISELGRQGTDTQYF	TGTGCCATCAGTGAGTTAGGCCGACAGGGCACAGATACGCAGTATTTT	TRBV10-3	NA	NA	TRBJ2-3
CAGHPDRPNEKLFF	TGTGCCGGCCATCCGGACAGGCCAAATGAAAAACTGTTTTTT	TRBV2	NA	TRBD1	TRBJ1-4
CASSRETATLSTDTQYF	TGTGCCAGCAGCCGGGAGACAGCAACTTTGAGCACAGATACGCAGTATTTT	TRBV7-2	once	NA	TRBJ2-3
CATSVYRGYTTNEKLFF	TGTGCCACCAGCGTATACAGGGGGTATACAACTAATGAAAAACTGTTTTTT	TRBV15	NA	TRBD1	TRBJ1-4
CASRPTGANEKLFF	TGTGCCAGTAGGCCGACAGGGGCTAATGAAAAACTGTTTTTT	TRBV19	few	TRBD1	TRBJ1-4
CASRQSPGQGPNYGYTF	TGTGCCAGTAGGCAGTCCCCGGGACAGGGACCCAACTATGGCTACACCTTC	TRBV19	NA	TRBD1	TRBJ1-2
CASSLEDSSASPLHF	TGTGCCAGCAGCTTAGAGGACAGTTCGGCGTCACCCCTCCACTTT	TRBV11-2	NA	NA	TRBJ1-6
CASSLGPGEGMQTEAFF	TGCGCCAGCAGCTTGGGCCCGGGGGAGGGAATGCAAACTGAAGCTTTCTTT	TRBV5-1	NA	NA	TRBJ1-1
CASTPDLRQVLAFF	TGTGCCAGCACCCCCGACTTGAGACAGGTATTAGCTTTCTTT	TRBV3-1/TRBV3-2	NA	NA	TRBJ1-1
CASSLAGVGAEQYF	TGTGCCAGCAGCTTAGCAGGGGTGGGCGCGGAGCAGTACTTC	TRBV7-2	few	NA	TRBJ2-7
CASSFHGSYEQYF	TGTGCCAGCAGTTTCCACGGGAGCTACGAGCAGTACTTC	TRBV12-3/TRBV12-4	NA	NA	TRBJ2-7
CASSLGAYYEQYF	TGCGCCAGCAGCTTAGGGGCCTACTACGAGCAGTACTTC	TRBV5-1	few	NA	TRBJ2-7
CASSSQQAGKSNQPQHF	TGTGCCAGCAGTTCCCAACAGGCAGGGAAGAGCAATCAGCCCCAGCATTTT	TRBV28	NA	NA	TRBJ1-5
CSVGDRVEYTQYF	TGCAGCGTAGGAGACAGGGTCGAGTATACGCAGTATTTT	TRBV29-1	NA	TRBD1	TRBJ2-3
CASRRMEARDTQYF	TGTGCCAGCCGGCGGATGGAGGCTAGGGATACGCAGTATTTT	TRBV11-2	NA	NA	TRBJ2-3
CASSLFTKEQFF	TGTGCCAGCAGCTTATTTACAAAAGAGCAGTTCTTC	TRBV7-3	NA	NA	TRBJ2-1
CAISELGLVRETQYF	TGTGCCATCAGTGAGTTGGGACTAGTCAGAGAGACCCAGTACTTC	TRBV10-3	NA	TRBD2	TRBJ2-5
CASSAPLRDIYGYTF	TGTGCCAGTAGTGCCCCGTTAAGGGACATCTATGGCTACACCTTC	TRBV19	NA	NA	TRBJ1-2
CASSFPKTAPNTEAFF	TGTGCCAGCAGCTTCCCTAAAACAGCTCCGAACACTGAAGCTTTCTTT	TRBV5-4	NA	NA	TRBJ1-1
CASSLGGVGQPQHF	TGTGCCAGCAGCCTGGGAGGGGTCGGACAGCCCCAGCATTTT	TRBV11-2	NA	NA	TRBJ1-5
CASTPGQGRSEAFF	TGTGCCAGCACCCCAGGTCAGGGTCGTAGTGAGGCTTTCTTT	TRBV28	NA	NA	TRBJ1-1
CASSHGDSSATNEKLFF	TGTGCCAGCAGCCACGGTGACAGTTCTGCAACTAATGAAAAACTGTTTTTT	TRBV3-1/TRBV3-2	few	NA	TRBJ1-4
CASRGLGLLTGELFF	TGTGCCAGCAGGGGACTAGGACTACTCACCGGGGAGCTGTTTTTT	TRBV2	NA	TRBD2	TRBJ2-2
CASSTSGSRVETQYF	TGTGCCAGTAGTACCTCTGGTAGCAGAGTAGAGACCCAGTACTTC	TRBV19	NA	NA	TRBJ2-5
CASSVTSGRSGETQYF	TGTGCCAGCAGTGTGACTAGCGGGAGATCTGGAGAGACCCAGTACTTC	TRBV25-1	NA	TRBD2	TRBJ2-5
CATKTGNTEAFF	TGTGCCACCAAGACAGGGAACACTGAAGCTTTCTTT	TRBV15	few	NA	TRBJ1-1
CASSMGTSGTFTEDTQYF	TGTGCCAGTAGTATGGGGACTAGCGGGACGTTTACAGAAGATACGCAGTATTTT	TRBV19	few	TRBD2	TRBJ2-3
CASSLVTGGHTEAFF	TGCGCCAGCAGCCTAGTGACAGGGGGGCACACTGAAGCTTTCTTT	TRBV5-1	once	TRBD1	TRBJ1-1
CASSQDTRGPNEKLFF	TGCGCCAGCAGCCAAGATACGAGGGGGCCTAATGAAAAACTGTTTTTT	TRBV4-1	NA	TRBD1	TRBJ1-4
CASSLYHFQNRKYNQPQHF	TGTGCCAGCTCACTTTACCACTTCCAAAACAGGAAGTATAATCAGCCCCAGCATTTT	TRBV18	NA	NA	TRBJ1-5
CASSQDLGAGELFF	TGTGCCAGCAGCCAAGATCTGGGAGCCGGGGAGCTGTTTTTT	TRBV14	once	NA	TRBJ2-2
CASSFEGAWEKLFF	TGTGCCAGCAGCTTTGAGGGGGCGTGGGAAAAACTGTTTTTT	TRBV5-6	NA	TRBD1	TRBJ1-4
CASSHESPPGEKLFF	TGTGCCAGCAGCCATGAGTCTCCCCCTGGTGAAAAACTGTTTTTT	TRBV4-2	NA	NA	TRBJ1-4
CASSLDRVTYEQYF	TGTGCCAGCAGCTTAGACAGGGTAACGTACGAGCAGTACTTC	TRBV7-8	NA	NA	TRBJ2-7
CASMRGGDEQYF	TGTGCCAGCATGAGGGGGGGGGACGAGCAGTACTTC	TRBV12-3/TRBV12-4	NA	NA	TRBJ2-7
CASSSTGENSPLHF	TGTGCCAGTAGTTCGACAGGGGAAAATTCACCCCTCCACTTT	TRBV19	NA	TRBD1	TRBJ1-6
CASGHGGRNTEAFF	TGTGCCAGCGGACATGGGGGGAGGAACACTGAAGCTTTCTTT	TRBV18	NA	NA	TRBJ1-1
CASSIGGTSGNTQYF	TGTGCCAGTAGTATAGGAGGGACTAGCGGGAATACGCAGTATTTT	TRBV19	NA	TRBD2	TRBJ2-3
CASSSPLAAIPYNEQFF	TGTGCCAGCAGCTCTCCGTTAGCGGCGATACCCTACAATGAGCAGTTCTTC	TRBV7-9	NA	NA	TRBJ2-1
CASSPSGQGSVGYTF	TGTGCCAGCAGCCCATCCGGACAGGGGTCGGTTGGCTACACCTTC	TRBV7-6	NA	TRBD1	TRBJ1-2
CASSQSLLAGGPYEQYF	TGTGCCAGCAGCCAGTCCCTACTAGCGGGAGGGCCCTACGAGCAGTACTTC	TRBV3-1/TRBV3-2	NA	TRBD2	TRBJ2-7
CASSPGLAGLQETQYF	TGCGCCAGCAGCCCTGGACTAGCGGGACTCCAAGAGACCCAGTACTTC	TRBV4-1	NA	TRBD2	TRBJ2-5
CASRADKLNTEAFF	TGCGCCAGCAGGGCGGACAAATTGAACACTGAAGCTTTCTTT	TRBV10-1	NA	NA	TRBJ1-1
CAWRLQGQQYF	TGTGCCTGGAGATTACAGGGACAGCAGTATTTT	TRBV30	NA	NA	TRBJ2-3
CASRRSAADTQYF	TGTGCCAGCAGACGATCAGCGGCAGATACGCAGTATTTT	TRBV27	NA	NA	TRBJ2-3
CASRWQGAREKLFF	TGTGCCAGCAGGTGGCAGGGTGCGAGGGAAAAACTGTTTTTT	TRBV2	NA	NA	TRBJ1-4
CARTDLGLLTEAFF	TGTGCCCGGACGGACCTAGGACTACTCACTGAAGCTTTCTTT	TRBV30	NA	NA	TRBJ1-1
CASSLGRGQNTEAFF	TGTGCCAGCAGCTTGGGGAGGGGGCAGAACACTGAAGCTTTCTTT	TRBV5-4	NA	TRBD1	TRBJ1-1
CASSIGQGGDYGYTF	TGTGCCAGTAGTATTGGACAGGGAGGAGACTATGGCTACACCTTC	TRBV19	NA	TRBD1	TRBJ1-2
CASSQEQYYEQYF	TGTGCCAGCAGCCAAGAACAGTACTACGAGCAGTACTTC	TRBV4-2	NA	NA	TRBJ2-7
CASSWRTGVGYEQYF	TGTGCCAGCAGCTGGAGGACAGGAGTGGGCTACGAGCAGTACTTC	TRBV7-2	NA	TRBD1	TRBJ2-7
CASSPNAGTSVYNEQFF	TGTGCCAGCAGCCCGAACGCCGGGACTAGCGTCTACAATGAGCAGTTCTTC	TRBV9	NA	TRBD2	TRBJ2-1
CASSQMTSGNNEQFF	TGTGCCAGCAGTCAAATGACTAGCGGGAACAATGAGCAGTTCTTC	TRBV2	NA	TRBD2	TRBJ2-1